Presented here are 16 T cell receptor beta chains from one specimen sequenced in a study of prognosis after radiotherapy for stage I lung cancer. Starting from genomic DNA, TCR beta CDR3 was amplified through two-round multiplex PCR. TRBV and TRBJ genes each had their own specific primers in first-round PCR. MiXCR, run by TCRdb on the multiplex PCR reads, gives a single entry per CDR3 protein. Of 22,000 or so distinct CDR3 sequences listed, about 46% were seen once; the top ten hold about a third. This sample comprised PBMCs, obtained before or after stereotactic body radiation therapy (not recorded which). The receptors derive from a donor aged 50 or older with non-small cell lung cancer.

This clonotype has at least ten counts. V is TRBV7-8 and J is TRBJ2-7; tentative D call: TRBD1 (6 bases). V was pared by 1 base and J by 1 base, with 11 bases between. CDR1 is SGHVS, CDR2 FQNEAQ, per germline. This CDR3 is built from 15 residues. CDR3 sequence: CASSLVPRGSYEQYF. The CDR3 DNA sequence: TGTGCCAGCAGCTTAGTGCCCAGGGGATCCTACGAGCAGTACTTC.

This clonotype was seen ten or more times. The CDR3 DNA follows: TGTGCCAGCAGCTTAGGGGGCACAGATACGCAGTATTTT. It is translated as CASSLGGTDTQYF. The chain is built from TRBV18 and TRBJ2-3; tentative D call: TRBD1 (5 bases). V was shortened by 8 bases and J by 1 base, with 10 bases between the two germline ends. The germline V gene has CDR1 KGHSH and CDR2 LQKENI. The CDR3 loop spans 13 amino acids.

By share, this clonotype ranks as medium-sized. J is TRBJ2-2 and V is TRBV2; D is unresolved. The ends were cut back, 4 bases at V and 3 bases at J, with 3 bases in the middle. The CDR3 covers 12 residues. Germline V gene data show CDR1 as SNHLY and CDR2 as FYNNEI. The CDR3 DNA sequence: TGTGCCAGCAGTGTGTACACCGGGGAGCTGTTTTTT. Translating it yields CASSVYTGELFF.

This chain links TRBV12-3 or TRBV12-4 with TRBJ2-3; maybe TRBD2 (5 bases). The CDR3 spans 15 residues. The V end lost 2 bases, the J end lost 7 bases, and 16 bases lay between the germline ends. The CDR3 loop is CASSLSWTGGYTQYF. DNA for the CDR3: TGTGCCAGCAGTTTATCCTGGACTGGAGGATATACGCAGTATTTT.

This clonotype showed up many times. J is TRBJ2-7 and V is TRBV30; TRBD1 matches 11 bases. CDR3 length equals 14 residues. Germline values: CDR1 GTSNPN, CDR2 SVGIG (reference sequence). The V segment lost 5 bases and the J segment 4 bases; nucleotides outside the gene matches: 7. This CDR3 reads CAWHTGTGGYEQYF. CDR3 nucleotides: TGTGCCTGGCATACCGGGACAGGGGGATACGAGCAGTACTTC.

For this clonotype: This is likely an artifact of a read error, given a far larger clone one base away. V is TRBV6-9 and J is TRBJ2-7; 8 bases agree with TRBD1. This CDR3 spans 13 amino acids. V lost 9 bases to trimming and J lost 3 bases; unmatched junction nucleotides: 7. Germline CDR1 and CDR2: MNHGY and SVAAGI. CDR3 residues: CASMTGVFYEQYF. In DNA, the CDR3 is TGTGCCAGTATGACAGGGGTCTTCTACGAGCAGTACTTC.

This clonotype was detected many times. Here the CDR3 DNA reads TGTGCCAGCAGCGCCGTCCGATCGGGGGCAGGAGATGAAAAACTGTTTTTT. This gives the protein CASSAVRSGAGDEKLFF. The rearrangement uses TRBV9 and TRBJ1-4; maybe TRBD1 (6 bases). Trimming took off 3 bases at V and 6 bases at J, with 21 bases between the two ends. This CDR3 has 17 residues. CDR1 and CDR2 (germline): SGDLS, YYNGEE.

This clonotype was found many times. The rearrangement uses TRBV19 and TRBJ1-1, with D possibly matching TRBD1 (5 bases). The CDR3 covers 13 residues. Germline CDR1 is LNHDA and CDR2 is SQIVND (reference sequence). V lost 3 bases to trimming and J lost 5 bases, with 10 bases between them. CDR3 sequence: CASSMSGETEAFF. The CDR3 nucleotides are TGTGCCAGTAGTATGTCGGGGGAAACTGAAGCTTTCTTT. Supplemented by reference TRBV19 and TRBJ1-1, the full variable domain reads DGGITQSPKYLFRKEGQNVTLSCEQNLNHDAMYWYRQDPGQGLRLIYYSQIVNDFQKGDIAEGYSVSREKKESFPLTVTSAQKNPTAFYLCASSMSGETEAFFGQGTRLTVV.

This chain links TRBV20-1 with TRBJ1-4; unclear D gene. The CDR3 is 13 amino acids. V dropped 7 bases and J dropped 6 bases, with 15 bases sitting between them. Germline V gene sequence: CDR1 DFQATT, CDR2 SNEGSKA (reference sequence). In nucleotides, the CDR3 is TGCAGTGGGTGGGCTCAAGCTGATGAAAAACTGTTTTTT. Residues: CSGWAQADEKLFF.

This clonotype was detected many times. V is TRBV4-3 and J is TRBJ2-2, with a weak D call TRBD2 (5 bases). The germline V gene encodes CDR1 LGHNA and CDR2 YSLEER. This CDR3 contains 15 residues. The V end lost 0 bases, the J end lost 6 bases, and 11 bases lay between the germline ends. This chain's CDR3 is CASSQENQRAGELFF. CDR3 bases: TGCGCCAGCAGCCAAGAGAACCAGAGGGCCGGGGAGCTGTTTTTT.

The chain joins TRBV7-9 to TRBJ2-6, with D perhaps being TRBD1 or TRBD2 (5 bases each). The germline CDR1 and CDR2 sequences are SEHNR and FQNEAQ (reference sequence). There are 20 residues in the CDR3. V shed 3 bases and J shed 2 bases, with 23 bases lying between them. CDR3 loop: CASSFPYVGTPGPGANVLTF. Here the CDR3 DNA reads TGTGCCAGCAGCTTCCCTTATGTCGGGACCCCAGGTCCTGGGGCCAACGTCCTGACTTTC.

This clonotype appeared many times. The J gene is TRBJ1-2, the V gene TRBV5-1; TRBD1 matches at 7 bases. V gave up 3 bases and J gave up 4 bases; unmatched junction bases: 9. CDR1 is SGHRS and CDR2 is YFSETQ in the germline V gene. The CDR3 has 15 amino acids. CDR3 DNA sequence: TGCGCCAGCAGCTCCGACCCCGGGACAGCCTATGGCTACACCTTC. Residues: CASSSDPGTAYGYTF.

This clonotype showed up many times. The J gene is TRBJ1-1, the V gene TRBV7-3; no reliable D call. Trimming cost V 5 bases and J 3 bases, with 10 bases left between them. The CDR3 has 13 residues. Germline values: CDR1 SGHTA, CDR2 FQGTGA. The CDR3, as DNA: TGTGCCAGCAGCCAAGGTTGGGACACTGAAGCTTTCTTT. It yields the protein CASSQGWDTEAFF.

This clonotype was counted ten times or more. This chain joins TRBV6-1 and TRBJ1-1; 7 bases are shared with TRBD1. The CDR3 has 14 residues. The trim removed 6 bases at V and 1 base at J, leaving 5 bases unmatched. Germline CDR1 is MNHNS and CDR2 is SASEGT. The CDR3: CASSRGGANTEAFF. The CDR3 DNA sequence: TGTGCCAGCAGCAGAGGGGGCGCGAACACTGAAGCTTTCTTT.

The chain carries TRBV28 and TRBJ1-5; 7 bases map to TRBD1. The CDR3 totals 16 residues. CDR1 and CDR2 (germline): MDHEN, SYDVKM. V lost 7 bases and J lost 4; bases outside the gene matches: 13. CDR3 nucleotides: TGTGCCAGCACGGGAAGGGGGCAGGGATTGAATCAGCCCCAGCATTTT. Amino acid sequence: CASTGRGQGLNQPQHF. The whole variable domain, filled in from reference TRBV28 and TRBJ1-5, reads DVKVTQSSRYLVKRTGEKVFLECVQDMDHENMFWYRQDPGLGLRLIYFSYDVKMKEKGDIPEGYSVSREKKERFSLILESASTNQTSMYLCASTGRGQGLNQPQHFGDGTRLSIL.

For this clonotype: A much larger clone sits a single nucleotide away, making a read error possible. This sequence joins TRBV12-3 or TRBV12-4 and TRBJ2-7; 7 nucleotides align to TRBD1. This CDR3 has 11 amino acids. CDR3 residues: CDCAGGDEQYF. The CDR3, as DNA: TGTGACTGCGCAGGGGGAGACGAGCAGTACTTC.